Presented here are 6 T cell receptor beta chains from one specimen sequenced in a study of tumor and adjacent non-tumor tissue in lung cancer. No cell sorting was done before RNA was extracted from the tissue. The library came from three nested PCR rounds adapted from ARM-PCR protocols. A single record per CDR3 protein comes from TCRdb applying MiXCR to the multiplex PCR reads. The sample shows 220,000 or so distinct CDR3 sequences, around 71% of them seen only once. Material for sequencing was lung tumor tissue. The source of these receptors is a man in his fifties or sixties with non-small cell lung cancer.

The rearrangement joins TRBV11-1 to TRBJ2-2; possibly TRBD1 or TRBD2 for D (5 bases each). In germline, CDR1 is SGHAT, CDR2 FQDESV (reference sequence). V was pared by 6 bases and J by 9 bases, with 23 bases between. CDR3 length: 16 amino acids. The CDR3 loop reads CASSFNGARSTRELFF. The CDR3, as DNA: TGTGCCAGCAGTTTCAACGGGGCGCGAAGCACAAGGGAGCTGTTTTTT.

Remarks on this clonotype: The junction shows a germline mismatch at one end, possibly a read error. The chain is built from TRBV4-3 and TRBJ1-1, with D possibly matching TRBD1 (6 bases). CDR1 is LGHNA, CDR2 YSLEER, per germline. The CDR3 is 19 amino acids. The CDR3 DNA is TGCTCCAGCAGCCAAGATTGGAACAGGGTAGCCAGAATGAACACTGAAGCTTTCTTT. Translated, it gives CSSSQDWNRVARMNTEAFF.

The chain carries TRBV4-3 and TRBJ2-3, with TRBD2 as a possible D gene (6 bases). Trimming stripped 7 bases from V and 2 bases from J, with 16 bases between. This CDR3 spans 15 amino acids. The germline CDR1 and CDR2 sequences are LGHNA and YSLEER. The CDR3 sequence: CASNHSSAYTDTQYF. CDR3 DNA sequence: TGCGCCAGCAACCATTCTAGCGCGTACACAGATACGCAGTATTTT.

Of note for this clonotype: A read error is likely, as this CDR3 ends without the conserved phenylalanine or tryptophan. It is unclear where the CDR3 begins or ends on the DNA, so no DNA is shown, and the CDR3 is as TCRdb lists it. The chain has TRBV20-1 and TRBJ2-1. From germline, CDR1 is DFQATT and CDR2 SNEGSKA (reference sequence). The CDR3 comprises 12 residues, both ends counted. CDR3 region: CSARWAYNEQLS.

The V call is TRBV6-1, the J call TRBJ2-2; D perhaps matches TRBD1 (6 bases). Deletions cut 6 bases from V and 2 bases from J, with 16 bases between. From germline, CDR1 is MNHNS and CDR2 SASEGT. The CDR3 is 16 amino acids. The CDR3 DNA reads TGTGCCAGCAGCAAAGGACAGAACGTCAACACCGGGGAGCTGTTTTTT. Translated: CASSKGQNVNTGELFF.

This chain joins TRBV6-5 and TRBJ2-1; tentative D call: TRBD2 (6 bases). Deletions cut 0 bases from V and 4 bases from J, with 13 bases between. Germline lookup yields CDR1 MNHEY and CDR2 SVGAGI. The CDR3 runs 16 residues. In nucleotides, the CDR3 is TGTGCCAGCAGTTACTCGATCGGGGGTCTATACAATGAGCAGTTCTTC. This translates into CASSYSIGGLYNEQFF.